These 30 T cell receptor beta chains share one sample of origin, sequenced in a study of blood T cell repertoires in COVID-19. Sequencing used immunoSEQ multiplex PCR; TCRdb keeps in-frame clones, though not all of them. The sample contains about 74,000 clones, 85% to 90% of which appear only once. Sequences were obtained from peripheral blood. Every receptor here comes from a woman aged 80 or older with active or convalescent COVID-19.

The chain employs TRBV10-1 and TRBJ2-1; D might be TRBD2 (5 bases). Germline V gene sequence: CDR1 WNHNN, CDR2 SYGVQD (reference sequence). The V gene lost 5 bases and the J gene lost 0 bases, with 17 bases spanning the gap. The CDR3 loop spans 17 amino acids. In DNA form, the CDR3 reads TGCGCCAGCAGTTGTATGGAACGGGAAAGCTCCTACAATGAGCAGTTCTTC. Translation: CASSCMERESSYNEQFF.

The chain recombines TRBV4-3 with TRBJ2-2; D call uncertain. Germline values: CDR1 LGHNA, CDR2 YSLEER. The CDR3 spans 14 residues. Deletions cut 1 base from V and 4 bases from J, with 7 bases between. The CDR3 spells CASSQVLPTGELFF. CDR3 coding DNA: TGCGCCAGCAGCCAAGTACTCCCCACCGGGGAGCTGTTTTTT.

V gene TRBV3-1 (or the pseudogene TRBV3-2) combines with J gene TRBJ2-7, with 8 nucleotides matching TRBD2. The V and J ends lost 1 base and 7 bases, in that order; junction bases with no gene match: 12. CDR1 LGHDT and CDR2 YNNKEL come from the germline V gene (reference sequence). This CDR3 has 16 amino acids. The CDR3 DNA sequence: TGTGCCAGCAGCCAAGGAATTCCTAGCGGGCTGATGGAGCAGTACTTC. Protein sequence: CASSQGIPSGLMEQYF.

V gene TRBV15 combines with J gene TRBJ2-7, with 8 nucleotides matching TRBD2. The CDR3 sequence is 15 residues long. Germline assignment: CDR1 LNHNV and CDR2 YYDKDF (reference sequence). The J segment lost 4 bases and the V segment lost 0 bases, leaving 5 bases of the junction unmatched. The CDR3 DNA reads as TGTGCCACCAGCAGAGATCACGGGGGGGGATACGAGCAGTACTTC. Protein sequence: CATSRDHGGGYEQYF.

The chain recombines TRBV27 with TRBJ1-5, with 7 bases matching TRBD1. The CDR3 sequence is 14 residues long. V lost 3 bases and J lost 6; bases outside the gene matches: 5. Germline V gives CDR1 MNHEY, CDR2 SMNVEV (reference sequence). This CDR3 reads CASSLTGSGQPQHF. CDR3 nucleotides: TGTGCCAGCAGTTTGACAGGGTCGGGTCAGCCCCAGCATTTT.

J is TRBJ1-1 and V is TRBV10-2; D call uncertain. V dropped 0 bases and J dropped 1 base, with 6 bases sitting between them. The CDR3 sequence is 14 residues long. CDR1 is WSHSY, CDR2 SAAADI, per germline. Here the CDR3 DNA reads TGCGCCAGCAGTGAGTCGCGGAGGAACACTGAAGCTTTCTTT. Its protein is CASSESRRNTEAFF.

The V and J genes are TRBV15 and TRBJ2-5; 10 nucleotides match TRBD1. Trimming took 0 bases from V and 8 from J; bases not matched to a gene: 9. Germline V gene sequence: CDR1 LNHNV, CDR2 YYDKDF (reference sequence). The CDR3 length is 16 residues. For the CDR3, the DNA is TGTGCCACCAGCAGAGAGCCCGGACAGGGGGTAGGAACCCAGTACTTC. The encoded protein is CATSREPGQGVGTQYF.

CDR3: CASSFARTYEQYF. CDR3 DNA sequence: TGTGCCAGCAGCTTCGCTAGGACATACGAGCAGTACTTC. V is TRBV7-2 and J is TRBJ2-7; D possibly corresponds to TRBD1 (5 bases). The germline gives CDR1 SGHTA, CDR2 FQGNSA. The CDR3 covers 13 residues. The ends were cut back, 3 bases at V and 4 bases at J, with 10 bases in the middle.

The chain joins TRBV30 to TRBJ2-7; 9 bases agree with TRBD1. Losses at the gene ends were 3 bases for V and 6 bases for J; bases not matched to a gene: 3. CDR3 length: 12 amino acids. Germline CDR1 reads GTSNPN; CDR2 reads SVGIG (reference sequence). The CDR3: CAWRPGQGEQYF. CDR3 nucleotide sequence: TGTGCCTGGAGGCCGGGACAGGGCGAGCAGTACTTC.

This sequence joins TRBV5-1 and TRBJ1-6, with D perhaps TRBD1 (6 bases). CDR1 SGHRS and CDR2 YFSETQ come from the germline V gene. V lost 5 bases, J lost 7 bases, and 13 bases lay in between. The CDR3 runs 14 residues. The CDR3 loop is CASSKGESNSPLHF. CDR3 DNA sequence: TGCGCCAGCAGTAAGGGGGAGAGCAATTCACCCCTCCACTTT.

This clone was seen just once. The chain joins TRBV7-8 to TRBJ2-7, with D perhaps TRBD1 (5 bases). Germline CDR1 SGHVS, CDR2 FQNEAQ. The CDR3 is 14 amino acids. The V and J ends lost 1 base and 6 bases respectively, with 13 bases between them. The CDR3 nucleotides are TGTGCCAGCAGCTTAGGGCAGGGATCTCGCGAGCAGTACTTC. As protein: CASSLGQGSREQYF.

V and J are TRBV30 and TRBJ1-3; D perhaps matches TRBD1 (5 bases). The CDR3 totals 11 residues. The germline gives CDR1 GTSNPN, CDR2 SVGIG (reference sequence). The V end lost 8 bases, the J end lost 8 bases, and 13 bases lay between the germline ends. The CDR3 region is CAPWGDDTIYF. CDR3 sequence (DNA): TGTGCCCCATGGGGGGACGACACCATATATTTT.

This clone appeared once. The chain is built from TRBV5-5 and TRBJ2-1; 12 bases line up with TRBD2. The CDR3 sequence is 16 residues long. V lost 5 bases to trimming and J lost 0 bases; unmatched junction nucleotides: 3. CDR1 SGHKS and CDR2 YYEKEE come from the germline V gene (reference sequence). In DNA, the CDR3 is TGTGCCAGCAGTACTAGCGGGGGGCTCTCCTACAATGAGCAGTTCTTC. Amino acids: CASSTSGGLSYNEQFF. Drawing the rest from reference TRBV5-5 and TRBJ2-1, the complete variable domain is DAGVTQSPTHLIKTRGQQVTLRCSPISGHKSVSWYQQVLGQGPQFIFQYYEKEERGRGNFPDRFSARQFPNYSSELNVNALLLGDSALYLCASSTSGGLSYNEQFFGPGTRLTVL.

This chain connects TRBV10-3 to TRBJ2-3; a possible D gene is TRBD2 (6 bases). Trimming removed 8 bases at V and 2 bases at J, with 8 bases between. Germline assignment: CDR1 ENHRY and CDR2 SYGVKD. The CDR3 is made up of 12 amino acids. CDR3 in DNA: TGTGCCATCGGGAGGTTCACAGATACGCAGTATTTT. It yields the protein CAIGRFTDTQYF.

The chain employs TRBV6-5 and TRBJ1-1, with 10 bases matching TRBD1. The CDR3 sequence is 16 residues long. Germline-derived CDR1 and CDR2 are MNHEY and SVGAGI. J was trimmed by 11 bases and V by 0 bases; bases with no gene match: 12. This CDR3 is CASSYSLRDRGGSAFF. The CDR3 region has the DNA TGTGCCAGCAGTTACTCGTTGCGGGACAGGGGTGGTTCGGCTTTCTTT.

The J gene is TRBJ2-1, the V gene TRBV30, with 7 bases aligning to TRBD2. Germline loops: CDR1 GTSNPN, CDR2 SVGIG (reference sequence). This CDR3 has 15 residues. Unmatched junction bases numbered 6, after V lost 0 bases and J lost 4 bases. CDR3 nucleotides: TGTGCCTGGAGTGTAGGTCTAGCGGAGTACAATGAGCAGTTCTTC. It is translated as CAWSVGLAEYNEQFF. Full variable domain (missing parts from reference TRBV30 and TRBJ2-1): SQTIHQWPATLVQPVGSPLSLECTVEGTSNPNLYWYRQAAGRGLQLLFYSVGIGQISSEVPQNLSASRPQDRQFILSSKKLLLSDSGFYLCAWSVGLAEYNEQFFGPGTRLTVL.

The chain is built from TRBV14 and TRBJ2-7, with TRBD2 identical over 9 bases. The CDR3 has 15 amino acids. Germline-derived CDR1 and CDR2 are SGHDN and FVKESK. J gave up 4 bases and V 1 base, and 5 bases lay outside the gene matches. CDR3 in amino acids: CASSQVGTSWYEQYF. The DNA for the CDR3 is TGTGCCAGCAGCCAAGTGGGGACTAGCTGGTACGAGCAGTACTTC. Combining the CDR3 with reference TRBV14 and TRBJ2-7 gives the whole variable domain EAGVTQFPSHSVIEKGQTVTLRCDPISGHDNLYWYRRVMGKEIKFLLHFVKESKQDESGMPNNRFLAERTGGTYSTLKVQPAELEDSGVYFCASSQVGTSWYEQYFGPGTRLTVT.

This chain uses TRBV6-5 with TRBJ1-4, with 8 bases lining up with TRBD1. Germline V gene sequence: CDR1 MNHEY, CDR2 SVGAGI. The CDR3 is 15 residues long. With V trimmed by 0 bases and J by 5 bases, 2 bases remained unmatched. Here the CDR3 DNA reads TGTGCCAGCAGTTACTCCTGGGACAGGAATGAAAAACTGTTTTTT. Residues: CASSYSWDRNEKLFF.

The table lists this clone with a count of one. This chain uses TRBV5-1 with TRBJ2-6; a possible D gene is TRBD1 (6 bases). V shed 2 bases and J shed 5 bases, with 20 bases lying between them. Germline V gene data show CDR1 as SGHRS and CDR2 as YFSETQ. The CDR3 extends over 18 amino acids. The CDR3 loop is CASSFEGVSSGRANVLTF. The CDR3 DNA is TGCGCCAGCAGCTTCGAGGGGGTCAGTTCGGGAAGGGCCAACGTCCTGACTTTC.

J is TRBJ2-5 and V is TRBV10-3, with a possible D match to TRBD2 (6 bases). V shed 7 bases and J shed 4 bases, with 19 bases lying between them. The germline CDR1 and CDR2 sequences are ENHRY and SYGVKD. The length of the CDR3 is 15 residues. The CDR3 bases are TGTGCCATCAACCTCGGGAGCGGCTCCGTAGAGACCCAGTACTTC. This codes for CAINLGSGSVETQYF.

This chain joins TRBV19 and TRBJ2-7, with no clear D. Germline V gene lookup returns CDR1 LNHDA and CDR2 SQIVND (reference sequence). The CDR3 has 15 residues. V was pared by 5 bases and J by 4 bases, with 18 bases between. CDR3 coding DNA: TGTGCCAGTAGTGCTGGATATTCGAGGTTTTACGAGCAGTACTTC. It yields the protein CASSAGYSRFYEQYF.

This chain joins TRBV19 and TRBJ1-2; D is ambiguous. V shed 2 bases and J shed 3 bases, with 4 bases lying between them. There are 12 residues in the CDR3. The germline CDR1 and CDR2 sequences are LNHDA and SQIVND (reference sequence). The CDR3 DNA reads as TGTGCCAGTAGTATAAGAGACTATGGCTACACCTTC. Protein sequence: CASSIRDYGYTF.

This chain links TRBV12-3 or TRBV12-4 with TRBJ1-2; D not certain. This CDR3 is built from 11 residues. V lost 9 bases to trimming and J lost 7 bases, with 12 bases between them. CDR3 in amino acids: CASSGGSGYTF. The DNA for the CDR3 is TGTGCCAGTTCGGGCGGGTCTGGCTACACCTTC.

The rearrangement joins TRBV29-1 to TRBJ1-5, with a weak D call TRBD1 (5 bases). V was trimmed by 2 bases and J by 3 bases, leaving 8 bases between them. This CDR3 region has 13 residues. CDR1 is SQVTM and CDR2 is ANQGSEA in the germline V gene. For the CDR3, the DNA is TGCAGCGTTGAAAGGGGTCCCAATCAGCCCCAGCATTTT. Its translation: CSVERGPNQPQHF.

The chain recombines TRBV19 with TRBJ2-5, with 7 bases identical to TRBD1. The CDR3 has 15 residues. Germline CDR1 reads LNHDA; CDR2 reads SQIVND (reference sequence). With 5 bases clipped from V and 2 bases from J, the junction kept 8 bases outside the gene matches. The chain's CDR3 is CASSRQGFVQETQYF. CDR3 DNA: TGTGCCAGTAGTCGACAGGGTTTTGTTCAAGAGACCCAGTACTTC.

The chain links TRBV7-9 to TRBJ1-5; D gene unclear. Germline assignment: CDR1 SEHNR and CDR2 FQNEAQ (reference sequence). This CDR3 contains 14 residues. V lost 1 base and J lost 4, with 8 bases in between. The CDR3 is CASSLVGGNQPQHF. In nucleotides, the CDR3 is TGTGCCAGCAGCTTAGTGGGAGGGAATCAGCCCCAGCATTTT.

The chain joins TRBV11-3 to TRBJ2-7; D may be TRBD2 (5 bases). The germline gives CDR1 SGHNT, CDR2 YENEEA. V gave up 1 base and J gave up 2 bases, with 18 bases separating them. This CDR3 has 17 amino acids. The CDR3 here is CASSLAEQWRATYEQYF. Here the CDR3 DNA reads TGTGCCAGCAGCTTAGCCGAACAATGGCGGGCTACCTACGAGCAGTACTTC.

Here the CDR3 DNA reads TGCGCCAGCAGCCCAAGCAGGGGAGGGTACGAGCAGTACTTC. It codes for CASSPSRGGYEQYF. The V call is TRBV5-1, the J call TRBJ2-7, with a tentative D call TRBD2 (7 bases). From germline, CDR1 is SGHRS and CDR2 YFSETQ. There are 14 residues in the CDR3. V lost 4 bases, J lost 4 bases, and 15 bases lay in between.

The CDR3 DNA reads TGTGCCAGCAGCTCCCAGGGGTTGGGCGGGGAGCTGTTTTTT. The encoded protein is CASSSQGLGGELFF. The J gene is TRBJ2-2, the V gene TRBV9, with D perhaps matching TRBD1 (6 bases). V was shortened by 4 bases and J by 7 bases, with 14 bases between the two germline ends. The CDR3 length is 14 residues. Looked up from germline, CDR1 is SGDLS and CDR2 is YYNGEE.

The chain recombines TRBV27 with TRBJ1-5; the D is unclear. The length of the CDR3 is 13 residues. V lost 10 bases, J lost 0 bases, and 10 bases lay in between. Germline-derived CDR1 and CDR2 are MNHEY and SMNVEV (reference sequence). CDR3 sequence (DNA): TGTGCCACCGTCACTGATAGCAATCAGCCCCAGCATTTT. Translated, it gives CATVTDSNQPQHF.